Below are 27 T cell receptor beta chains sequenced from a single sample in a study of neurological immune-mediated disorders (dated by TCRdb to the late 2010s). Receptor libraries were prepared by 5' RACE. Sequencing instrument: Illumina HiSeq 2500. TCRdb passed the public sequencing reads through fastp at Q25 and MiXCR, retaining productive beta sequences. Rows merge per CDR3 protein into single entries with the most common DNA and genes. The sample table contains 30,000 to 35,000 distinct CDR3 sequences; only one count was recorded for roughly 23% of them. The ten top clones hold 25% to 30% of the sample. The sample consisted of CD4+ T cells from blood. All receptors come from a man aged 50-60 years with HTLV-1-associated myelopathy (HAM/TSP).

This clonotype was seen ten or more times. The V call is TRBV5-1, the J call TRBJ1-2; a weak D match, TRBD1 (6 bases). The V and J ends lost 0 bases and 5 bases respectively, with 8 bases between them. This CDR3 contains 13 residues. Germline loops: CDR1 SGHRS, CDR2 YFSETQ. CDR3 nucleotide sequence: TGCGCCAGCAGCTTGGCGGACAGTTATGGCTACACCTTC. Protein: CASSLADSYGYTF.

This clonotype came up many times. This chain joins TRBV20-1 and TRBJ2-7; 12 nucleotides align to TRBD1. From germline, CDR1 is DFQATT and CDR2 SNEGSKA (reference sequence). There are 15 residues in the CDR3. J gave up 7 bases and V 3 bases, and 10 bases lay outside the gene matches. The CDR3 bases are TGCAGTGCTAGGCCGGGGGACAGGGGGCTTCGGGAGCAGTACTTC. Protein product: CSARPGDRGLREQYF.

This clonotype was seen many times. The J gene is TRBJ2-3, the V gene TRBV18, with D uncertain. There are 13 residues in the CDR3. V lost 1 base and J 4 bases, leaving 6 bases between the germline ends. Germline CDR1 KGHSH, CDR2 LQKENI. In nucleotides, the CDR3 is TGTGCCAGCTCACCACAAGGTGCAGATACGCAGTATTTT. It specifies CASSPQGADTQYF.

This clonotype was recorded at least ten times. The rearrangement joins TRBV10-3 to TRBJ1-6; TRBD1 might be the D (5 bases). The CDR3 runs 15 residues. V dropped 4 bases and J dropped 8 bases, with 15 bases sitting between them. Germline V gene lookup returns CDR1 ENHRY and CDR2 SYGVKD. CDR3 DNA sequence: TGTGCCATCAGTGGGGGGTTTGGGAGTGATTCACCCCTCCACTTT. This encodes CAISGGFGSDSPLHF.

This clonotype was recorded many times. This chain uses TRBV3-1 with TRBJ1-3; D is uncertain. Germline assignment: CDR1 LGHDT and CDR2 YNNKEL (reference sequence). Trimming stripped 0 bases from V and 4 bases from J, with 10 bases between. The CDR3 spans 15 residues. The chain's CDR3 is CASSQERQQGNTIYF. The CDR3 bases are TGTGCCAGCAGCCAAGAAAGGCAACAGGGAAACACCATATATTTT.

Ten or more counts support this clonotype. The rearrangement joins TRBV18 to TRBJ2-5; unclear D gene. This CDR3 comprises 11 residues. Germline assignment: CDR1 KGHSH and CDR2 LQKENI. V was cut by 8 bases and J by 5 bases, with 9 bases left in between. This chain's CDR3 is CASGPGETQYF. The CDR3 DNA follows: TGTGCCAGCGGCCCCGGGGAGACCCAGTACTTC.

The rearrangement joins TRBV4-2 to TRBJ1-6, with 10 bases lining up with TRBD1. CDR1 and CDR2 from the germline V gene are LGHNA and YNFKEQ. CDR3 length: 15 residues. The V segment lost 0 bases and the J segment 7 bases; nucleotides outside the gene matches: 0. The CDR3 bases are TGTGCCAGCAGCCAAGAGGACAGGGGGAATTCACCCCTCCACTTT. As protein: CASSQEDRGNSPLHF.

This clonotype was counted ten times or more. The chain carries TRBV24-1 and TRBJ1-2; maybe TRBD1 (5 bases). The V gene lost 4 bases and the J gene lost 2 bases, with 10 bases spanning the gap. Germline loops: CDR1 KGHDR, CDR2 SFDVKD. The CDR3 has 14 residues. In DNA form, the CDR3 reads TGTGCCACCAGTGACTCGGGACGGAACTATGGCTACACCTTC. Translating gives CATSDSGRNYGYTF.

At least ten counts were recorded for this clonotype. This chain connects TRBV5-1 to TRBJ1-1; TRBD1 aligns across 7 bases. The germline V gene has CDR1 SGHRS and CDR2 YFSETQ. V dropped 4 bases and J dropped 6; count of bases not matched to a gene: 12. The CDR3 totals 15 residues. CDR3 DNA: TGCGCCAGCAGCCCCTCCGAGGGGGCGGGCGCTGAAGCTTTCTTT. Translation: CASSPSEGAGAEAFF. Supplemented by reference TRBV5-1 and TRBJ1-1, the full variable domain reads KAGVTQTPRYLIKTRGQQVTLSCSPISGHRSVSWYQQTPGQGLQFLFEYFSETQRNKGNFPGRFSGRQFSNSRSEMNVSTLELGDSALYLCASSPSEGAGAEAFFGQGTRLTVV.

This clonotype was seen ten or more times. This sequence joins TRBV5-1 and TRBJ2-3; D may correspond to TRBD1 or TRBD2 (5 bases each). Germline assignment: CDR1 SGHRS and CDR2 YFSETQ. V dropped 0 bases and J dropped 2 bases, with 19 bases sitting between them. This CDR3 contains 18 residues. The CDR3 sequence is CASSLGGRRAATTDTQYF. The CDR3 DNA is TGCGCCAGCAGCTTGGGGGGACGGCGAGCGGCAACCACAGATACGCAGTATTTT.

The chain employs TRBV6-6 and TRBJ2-1; 7 bases are a match to TRBD2. The germline CDR1 and CDR2 sequences are MNHNY and SVGAGI (reference sequence). The CDR3 sequence is 15 residues long. V lost 6 bases to trimming and J lost 7 bases; unmatched junction nucleotides: 12. CDR3 amino acids: CASRDRAGWGNEQFF. In nucleotides, the CDR3 is TGTGCCAGCAGAGACCGAGCGGGGTGGGGTAATGAGCAGTTCTTC.

For this clonotype: This may stem from a read error, because a much larger clone lies one nucleotide away. The chain joins TRBV6-6 to TRBJ2-7, with D perhaps assigned TRBD1 or TRBD2 (5 bases each). The CDR3 totals 13 residues. CDR1 is MNHNY and CDR2 is SVGAGI in the germline V gene (reference sequence). The CDR3 protein is CAGSYSRGAEQYF. CDR3 DNA sequence: TGTGCCGGCAGTTACTCGAGGGGCGCTGAGCAGTACTTC.

This clonotype was seen many times. This rearrangement joins TRBV14 to TRBJ2-5, with 10 bases matching TRBD1. This CDR3 comprises 13 residues. J lost 5 bases, V lost 4 bases, and 1 base had no gene match. The germline V gene has CDR1 SGHDN and CDR2 FVKESK. The CDR3 bases are TGTGCCAGCAGCCCGGGACAGGGGGAGACCCAGTACTTC. Translation gives CASSPGQGETQYF.

The V gene is TRBV9, the J gene TRBJ1-3; D gene uncertain. The germline gives CDR1 SGDLS, CDR2 YYNGEE. Trimming left V 7 bases short and J 4 bases short, with 12 bases between. The CDR3 covers 13 residues. The CDR3 spells CASAQSPGNTIYF. The CDR3 DNA is TGTGCCAGCGCGCAGTCGCCAGGAAACACCATATATTTT.

In this sample, this clonotype turned up a few times. V and J are TRBV29-1 and TRBJ2-1, with 10 bases that match TRBD2. In germline, CDR1 is SQVTM, CDR2 ANQGSEA. The ends lost 4 bases at V and 9 bases at J; junction bases unmatched: 6. The CDR3 contains 13 residues. CDR3 bases: TGCAGCGTTGTAGGGCTAGCGGGAGCTGAGCAGTTCTTC. This translates into CSVVGLAGAEQFF.

This clonotype has ten or more counts. This rearrangement joins TRBV12-3 or TRBV12-4 to TRBJ2-7; tentatively, D is TRBD1 (5 bases). With 2 bases removed from V and 3 bases from J, the gap between germline ends came to 14 bases. The CDR3 has 15 residues. This chain's CDR3 is CASSLKGIGLYEQYF. In nucleotides, the CDR3 is TGTGCCAGCAGTTTAAAGGGGATTGGGCTCTACGAGCAGTACTTC.

This clonotype was seen a few times. The gene calls are TRBV2 and TRBJ1-6; tentatively, D is TRBD1 (5 bases). This CDR3 region has 14 residues. Germline CDR1 and CDR2: SNHLY and FYNNEI. Trimming took 6 bases from V and 9 from J, leaving 15 bases between them. The CDR3 region has the DNA TGTGCCAGCAGCCCGGCGACAGAGAGTTCACCCCTCCACTTT. Amino acid sequence: CASSPATESSPLHF.

This clonotype was observed at least ten times. The chain uses TRBV11-2 and TRBJ2-2; D may be TRBD2 (6 bases). This CDR3 is built from 15 residues. The V end lost 4 bases, the J end lost 5 bases, and 14 bases lay between the germline ends. Germline V gives CDR1 SGHAT, CDR2 FQNNGV. For the CDR3, the DNA is TGTGCCAGCAGCTCCCCGGGGGTGGGGACCGGGGAGCTGTTTTTT. It yields the protein CASSSPGVGTGELFF. The full variable domain, with the rest looked up from reference TRBV11-2 and TRBJ2-2, is EAGVAQSPRYKIIEKRQSVAFWCNPISGHATLYWYQQILGQGPKLLIQFQNNGVVDDSQLPKDRFSAERLKGVDSTLKIQPAKLEDSAVYLCASSSPGVGTGELFFGEGSRLTVL.

This clonotype has a count of ten or more. The chain joins TRBV5-1 to TRBJ2-1; D not certain. The V end was cut by 0 bases, the J end by 4 bases, with 11 bases between. CDR1 is SGHRS, CDR2 YFSETQ, per germline. This CDR3 comprises 15 residues. The DNA for the CDR3 is TGCGCCAGCAGCTTGGCCAGGTCCTCGTACAATGAGCAGTTCTTC. As protein: CASSLARSSYNEQFF.

This chain links TRBV2 with TRBJ2-7; D may correspond to TRBD1 or TRBD2 (5 bases each). V was clipped by 2 bases and J by 1 base, with 15 bases between them. This CDR3 contains 16 residues. Germline-derived CDR1 and CDR2 are SNHLY and FYNNEI. CDR3 DNA sequence: TGTGCCAGCAGTGAATATGGTCTTTGGGGGTCCTACGAGCAGTACTTC. Amino acids: CASSEYGLWGSYEQYF.

This clonotype was picked up many times. This chain uses TRBV12-3 or TRBV12-4 with TRBJ1-1; D not resolved. Between the trimmed V and J ends, which lost 2 bases and 4 bases, there was a span of 8 bases. The CDR3 runs to 13 residues. The CDR3 DNA reads TGTGCCAGCAGTTTATTTGATGTCACTGAAGCTTTCTTT. Residues: CASSLFDVTEAFF.

This clonotype was picked up a small number of times. This chain uses TRBV4-1 with TRBJ1-4, with D unclear. Trimming removed 1 base from V and 6 bases from J, with 12 bases in between. The CDR3 consists of 15 residues. The germline V gene encodes CDR1 MGHRA and CDR2 YSYEKL. The CDR3 is CASSQVSQFDEKLFF. The CDR3 region has the DNA TGCGCCAGCAGCCAAGTTAGTCAATTTGATGAAAAACTGTTTTTT.

This clonotype appeared many times. The V call is TRBV3-1, the J call TRBJ1-1, with no clear D. Looked up from germline, CDR1 is LGHDT and CDR2 is YNNKEL (reference sequence). The V and J ends lost 1 base and 5 bases respectively, with 2 bases between them. This CDR3 contains 11 residues. CDR3 residues: CASSQGTEAFF. DNA of the CDR3: TGTGCCAGCAGCCAAGGGACTGAAGCTTTCTTT.

The gene calls are TRBV7-8 and TRBJ2-1; tentatively, D is TRBD1 (6 bases). Trimming removed 4 bases at V and 10 bases at J, with 17 bases between. Germline lookup yields CDR1 SGHVS and CDR2 FQNEAQ. The CDR3 contains 14 residues. The CDR3 DNA sequence: TGTGCCAGCAGCTCGACAGGAGGCCACTACGAGCAGTTCTTC. Amino acids: CASSSTGGHYEQFF.

The gene calls are TRBV20-1 and TRBJ1-5; tentatively, D is TRBD1 (6 bases). CDR3 length: 17 residues. In germline, CDR1 is DFQATT, CDR2 SNEGSKA (reference sequence). The ends were cut back, 4 bases at V and 6 bases at J, with 25 bases in the middle. CDR3 loop: CSAINDRSTHSGQPQHF. In DNA form, the CDR3 reads TGCAGTGCTATAAACGACAGGTCGACTCATTCAGGTCAGCCCCAGCATTTT.

This clonotype was counted many times. The chain employs TRBV5-1 and TRBJ2-2; D is unresolved. CDR1 is SGHRS and CDR2 is YFSETQ in the germline V gene. CDR3 length equals 13 residues. V lost 0 bases and J 5 bases, leaving 5 bases between the germline ends. The CDR3 nucleotides are TGCGCCAGCAGCTTGGGAAGGACCGGGGAGCTGTTTTTT. This translates into CASSLGRTGELFF.

The J gene is TRBJ2-7, the V gene TRBV29-1; the match to TRBD2 covers 9 bases. The germline V gene encodes CDR1 SQVTM and CDR2 ANQGSEA. V trimming: 6 bases; J trimming: 6 bases; junction bases outside the gene matches: 6. The CDR3 is 12 residues long. This chain's CDR3 is CSVLAGRGEQYF. The CDR3 nucleotides are TGCAGCGTGCTAGCGGGAAGAGGCGAGCAGTACTTC.